This T cell receptor (beta chain) derives from a study of cytomegalovirus exposure and HLA in healthy donors. Only a few counts were recorded for this clone. This PCR relied on a set of 60 Vbeta primers and 13 Jbeta primers. Sequencing was performed with immunoSEQ multiplex PCR; in TCRdb, only in-frame clones are kept and a portion is missing. The sample comprises about 93,000 clones, about 78% of which are singletons, and 2.5% to 4% rests with the top ten. Looked up from germline, CDR1 is MGHRA and CDR2 is YSYEKL. The CDR3 covers 18 residues. J lost 1 base, V lost 3 bases, and 11 bases had no gene match.

The sample comprised PBMCs. The chain couples TRBV4-1 to TRBJ1-1; 10 nucleotides agree with TRBD1. This TCR was recovered from a middle-aged woman in good health and CMV-seronegative. The CDR3 region is CASSQMGGRDRGNTEAFF. CDR3 DNA sequence: TGCGCCAGCAGCCAGATGGGGGGTAGGGACAGGGGGAACACTGAAGCTTTCTTT.